The T cell receptor beta chain described here comes from a study of blood T cell repertoires in COVID-19. Turning to the study itself: From the United States, Italy and Spain came samples of acute and convalescent COVID-19.

As processed by the authors: Scientists estimated how many nucleated cells there were by amplifying reference gene primers. The table came from immunoSEQ multiplex PCR; TCRdb's copy has only in-frame clones and leaves some out. From that table come the V and J calls and clone size; the DNA was used to work out D and trimming. The table shows around 190,000 clones, with around 89% occurring only once. The CDR3 runs 17 residues. V lost 1 base and J lost 9; bases outside the gene matches: 12. Germline CDR1 LNHDA, CDR2 SQIVND (reference sequence). Material: peripheral blood. The sequence was collected from a man aged 18 to 29 who had recovered from COVID-19. V is TRBV19 and J is TRBJ2-1, with TRBD2 matching over 10 bases. The CDR3 DNA follows: TGTGCCAGTAGTATAGGCGGGCTAGCGGGAGTTACAGGTGAGCAGTTCTTC. Translation: CASSIGGLAGVTGEQFF. The complete variable domain, with remaining parts taken from reference TRBV19 and TRBJ2-1, reads DGGITQSPKYLFRKEGQNVTLSCEQNLNHDAMYWYRQDPGQGLRLIYYSQIVNDFQKGDIAEGYSVSREKKESFPLTVTSAQKNPTAFYLCASSIGGLAGVTGEQFFGPGTRLTVL.